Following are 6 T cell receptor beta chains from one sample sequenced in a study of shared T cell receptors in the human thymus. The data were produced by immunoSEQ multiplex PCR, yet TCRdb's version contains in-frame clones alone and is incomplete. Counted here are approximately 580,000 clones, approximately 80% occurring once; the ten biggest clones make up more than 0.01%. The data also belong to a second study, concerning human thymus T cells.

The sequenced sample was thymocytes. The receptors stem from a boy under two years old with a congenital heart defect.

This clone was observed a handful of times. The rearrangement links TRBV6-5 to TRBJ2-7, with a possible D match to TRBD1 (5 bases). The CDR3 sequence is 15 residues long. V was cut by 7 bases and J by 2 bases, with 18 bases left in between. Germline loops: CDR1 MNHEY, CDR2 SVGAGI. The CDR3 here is CASNNHSSGPYEQYF. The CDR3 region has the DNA TGTGCCAGCAACAACCACTCCTCAGGGCCCTACGAGCAGTACTTC.

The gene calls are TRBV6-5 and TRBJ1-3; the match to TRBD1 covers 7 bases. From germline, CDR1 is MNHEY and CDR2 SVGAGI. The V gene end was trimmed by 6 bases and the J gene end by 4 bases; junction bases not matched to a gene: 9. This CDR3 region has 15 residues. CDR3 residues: CASRARGRIGNTIYF. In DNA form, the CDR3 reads TGTGCCAGCAGAGCGAGGGGGCGAATAGGAAACACCATATATTTT.

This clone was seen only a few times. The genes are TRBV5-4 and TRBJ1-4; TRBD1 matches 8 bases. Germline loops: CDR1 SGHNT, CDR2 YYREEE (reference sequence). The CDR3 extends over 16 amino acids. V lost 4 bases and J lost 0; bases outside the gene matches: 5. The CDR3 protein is CASSPAGQATNEKLFF. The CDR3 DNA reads TGTGCCAGCAGCCCCGCGGGACAGGCAACTAATGAAAAACTGTTTTTT.

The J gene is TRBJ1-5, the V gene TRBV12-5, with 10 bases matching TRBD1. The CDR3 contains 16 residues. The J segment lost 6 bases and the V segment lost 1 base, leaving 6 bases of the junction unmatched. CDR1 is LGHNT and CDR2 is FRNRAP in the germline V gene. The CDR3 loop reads CASGLAPGQGIQPQHF. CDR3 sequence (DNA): TGTGCTAGTGGTTTGGCCCCGGGACAGGGGATTCAGCCCCAGCATTTT.

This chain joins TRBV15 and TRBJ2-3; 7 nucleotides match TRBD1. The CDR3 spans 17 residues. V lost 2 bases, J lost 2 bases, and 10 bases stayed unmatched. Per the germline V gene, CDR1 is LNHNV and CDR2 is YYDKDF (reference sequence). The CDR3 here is CATSRPLTGVDTDTQYF. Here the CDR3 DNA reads TGTGCCACCAGCAGACCGCTAACAGGGGTCGACACAGATACGCAGTATTTT.

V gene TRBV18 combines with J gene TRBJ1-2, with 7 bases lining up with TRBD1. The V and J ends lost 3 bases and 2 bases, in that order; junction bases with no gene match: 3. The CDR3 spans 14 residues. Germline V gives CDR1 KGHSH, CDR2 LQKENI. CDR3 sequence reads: CASSPGQRNYGYTF. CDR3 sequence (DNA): TGTGCCAGCTCACCGGGACAGCGCAACTATGGCTACACCTTC. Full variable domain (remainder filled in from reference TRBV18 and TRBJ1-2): NAGVMQNPRHLVRRRGQEARLRCSPMKGHSHVYWYRQLPEEGLKFMVYLQKENIIDESGMPKERFSAEFPKEGPSILRIQQVVRGDSAAYFCASSPGQRNYGYTFGSGTRLTVV.